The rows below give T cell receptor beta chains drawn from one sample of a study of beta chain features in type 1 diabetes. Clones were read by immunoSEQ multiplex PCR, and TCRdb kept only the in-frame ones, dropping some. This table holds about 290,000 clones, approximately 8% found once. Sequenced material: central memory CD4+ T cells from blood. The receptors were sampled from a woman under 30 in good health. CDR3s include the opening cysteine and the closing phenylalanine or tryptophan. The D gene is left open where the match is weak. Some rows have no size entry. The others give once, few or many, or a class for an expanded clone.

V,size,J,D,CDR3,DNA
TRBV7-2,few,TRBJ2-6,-,CASSLQGLLANVLTF,TGTGCCAGCAGCTTACAAGGGTTATTGGCCAACGTCCTGACTTTC
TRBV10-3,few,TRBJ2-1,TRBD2,CAISELADNEQFF,TGTGCCATCAGTGAACTAGCGGACAATGAGCAGTTCTTC
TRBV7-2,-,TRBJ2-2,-,CASIQGLLHTGELFF,TGTGCCAGCATCCAGGGACTGCTACACACCGGGGAGCTGTTTTTT
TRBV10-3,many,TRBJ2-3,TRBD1,CAIKQDRGSDTQYF,TGTGCCATCAAGCAGGACAGGGGATCAGATACGCAGTATTTT
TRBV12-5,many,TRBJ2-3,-,CASGLGDTFTDTQYF,TGTGCTAGTGGTTTGGGGGACACCTTCACAGATACGCAGTATTTT
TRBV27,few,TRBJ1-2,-,CASSRDGILYGYTF,TGTGCCAGCAGCCGGGACGGGATTCTCTATGGCTACACCTTC
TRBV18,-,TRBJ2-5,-,CASSPGVQETQYF,TGTGCCAGCTCACCAGGGGTCCAAGAGACCCAGTACTTC
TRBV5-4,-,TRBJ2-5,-,CASSLRSQGETQYF,TGTGCCAGCAGCTTGAGAAGCCAAGGGGAGACCCAGTACTTC
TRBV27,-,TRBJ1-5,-,CASSTRQGRPQHF,TGTGCCAGCAGCACCCGCCAAGGGCGGCCCCAGCATTTT
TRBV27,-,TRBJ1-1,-,CATAPVAGSPEAFF,TGTGCCACCGCTCCGGTGGCAGGGTCACCTGAAGCTTTCTTT
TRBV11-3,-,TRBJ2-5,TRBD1,CASSSGQGAGETQYF,TGTGCCAGCAGCTCTGGACAGGGGGCAGGGGAGACCCAGTACTTC
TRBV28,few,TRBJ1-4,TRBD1,CASSTGQGVGVEKLFF,TGTGCCAGCAGTACGGGACAGGGTGTCGGCGTTGAAAAACTGTTTTTT
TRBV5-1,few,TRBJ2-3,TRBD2,CASRSSGPTDTQYF,TGCGCCAGCAGGTCTAGCGGGCCCACAGATACGCAGTATTTT
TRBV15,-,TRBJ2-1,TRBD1,CATTKGQGFDNDQFF,TGTGCCACCACCAAGGGACAGGGGTTCGACAATGATCAGTTCTTC
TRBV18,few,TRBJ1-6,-,CASSPDRNSPLHF,TGTGCCAGCTCCCCGGACAGAAATTCACCCCTCCACTTT
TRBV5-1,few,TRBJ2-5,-,CASSLTGVLQETQYF,TGCGCCAGCAGCTTGACGGGGGTCCTTCAAGAGACCCAGTACTTC
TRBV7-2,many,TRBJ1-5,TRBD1,CASRSGGVNQPQHF,TGTGCCAGCAGGTCAGGGGGGGTCAATCAGCCCCAGCATTTT
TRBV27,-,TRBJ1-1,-,CASSFFKRRSDTEAFF,TGTGCCAGCAGTTTTTTTAAACGCCGGTCGGACACTGAAGCTTTCTTT